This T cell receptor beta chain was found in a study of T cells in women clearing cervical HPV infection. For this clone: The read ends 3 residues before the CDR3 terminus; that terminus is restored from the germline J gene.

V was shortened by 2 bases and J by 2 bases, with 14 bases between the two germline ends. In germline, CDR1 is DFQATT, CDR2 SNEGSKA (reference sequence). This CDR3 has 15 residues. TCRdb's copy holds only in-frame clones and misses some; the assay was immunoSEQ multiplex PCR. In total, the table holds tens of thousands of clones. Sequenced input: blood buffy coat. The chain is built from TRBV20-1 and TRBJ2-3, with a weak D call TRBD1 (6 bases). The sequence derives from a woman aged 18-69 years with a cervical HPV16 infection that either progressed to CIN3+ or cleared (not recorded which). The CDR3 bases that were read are TGCAGTGCTAGACGGCCGGGACATCTCACAGATACG. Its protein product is CSARRPGHLTDT. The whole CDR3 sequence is CSARRPGHLTDTQYF.